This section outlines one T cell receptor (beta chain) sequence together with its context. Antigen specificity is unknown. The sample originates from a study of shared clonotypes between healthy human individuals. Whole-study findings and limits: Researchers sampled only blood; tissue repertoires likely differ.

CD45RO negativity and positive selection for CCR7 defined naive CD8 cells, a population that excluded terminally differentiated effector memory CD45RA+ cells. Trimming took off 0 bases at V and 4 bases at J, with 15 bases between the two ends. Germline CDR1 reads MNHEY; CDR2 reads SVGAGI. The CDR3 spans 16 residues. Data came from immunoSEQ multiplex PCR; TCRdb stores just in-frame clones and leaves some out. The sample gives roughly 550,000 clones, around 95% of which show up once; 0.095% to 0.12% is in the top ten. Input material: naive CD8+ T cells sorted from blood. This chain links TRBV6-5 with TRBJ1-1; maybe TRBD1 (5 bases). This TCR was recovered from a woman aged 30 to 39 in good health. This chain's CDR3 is CASSYSMGGTGTEAFF. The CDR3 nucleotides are TGTGCCAGCAGTTACTCGATGGGGGGAACGGGCACTGAAGCTTTCTTT.